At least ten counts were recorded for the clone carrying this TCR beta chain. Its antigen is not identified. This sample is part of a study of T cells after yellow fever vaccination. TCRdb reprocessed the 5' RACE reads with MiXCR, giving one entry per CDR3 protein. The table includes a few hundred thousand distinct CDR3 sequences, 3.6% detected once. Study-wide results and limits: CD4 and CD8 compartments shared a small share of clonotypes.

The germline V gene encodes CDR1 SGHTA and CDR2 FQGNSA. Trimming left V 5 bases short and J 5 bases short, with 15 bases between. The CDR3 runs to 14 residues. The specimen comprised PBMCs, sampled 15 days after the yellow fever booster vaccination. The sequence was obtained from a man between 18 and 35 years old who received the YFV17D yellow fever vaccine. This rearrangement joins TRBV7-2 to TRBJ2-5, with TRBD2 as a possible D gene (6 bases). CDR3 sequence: CASSGRSGRETQYF. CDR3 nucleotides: TGTGCCAGCAGCGGGCGTTCTGGGAGGGAGACCCAGTACTTC.